The present T cell receptor beta chain was sequenced within a study of T cells in Graves' hyperthyroidism and ophthalmopathy (dated by TCRdb to about 2019). Concerning the study at large: Peripheral blood samples were taken at initial diagnosis, before any treatment was given. The paper describes TCR Vbeta CDR3 sequencing of 135 peripheral blood samples, made up of 43 ophthalmopathy patients, some 80 hyperthyroidism patients and 17 progressor patients. TCR V-J signatures able to tell the groups apart were searched for in a discovery cohort of 100 or so patients, of whom approximately 40 had Graves' ophthalmopathy and more than 55 had stable Graves' hyperthyroidism. In addition, the study compared T-cell repertoires in thyroid tissue and in blood from about six Graves' hyperthyroidism patients. The 100 discovery patients were randomly divided into training and test sets at a 7:3 ratio. Following sampling, methimazole starting at 30 mg daily was given to hyperthyroidism patients, and high-dose intravenous methylprednisolone was given to ophthalmopathy patients. Prospective prediction of ophthalmopathy was tested in an independent validation cohort of about 19 hyperthyroidism patients and some 17 patients who later progressed to ophthalmopathy. On the study overall, not on this receptor specifically: Sample size was not statistically predetermined, and blinding of investigators to group allocation was not performed. In validation, the model predicted progression to ophthalmopathy with over 60% sensitivity and over 72% specificity, a median of approximately 6.7 months before onset. A model built on a 13 V-J signature distinguished ophthalmopathy from stable hyperthyroidism, reaching 85% to 90% sensitivity and 81% to 83% specificity in cross-validation and 80%/75% in testing. Most expanded thyroid clonotypes (frequency above 0.001) were also detected in blood, a finding suggesting that blood repertoires may reflect thyroid immune responses.

Reading the germline V gene (reference sequence) gives CDR1 GTSNPN and CDR2 SVGIG. The CDR3, from cysteine to phenylalanine, totals 14 residues. The DNA shown is the 42-base CDR3, in frame from base 1. Trimming removed 0 bases from V and 2 bases from J, leaving 11 bases between the germline ends. Ophthalmopathy patients had moderately to severely active disease, with a Clinical Activity Score of 3 or more, a NOSPECS grade of 4 or more, and a disease duration of less than 3 months. The study excluded patients with uncontrolled infections, other autoimmune diseases, pregnancy or lactation. Diagnoses were based on clinical symptoms, serum thyroxine and TRAb, thyroid ultrasound and orbital computed tomography. Ficoll-Paque density gradient centrifugation was used to isolate PBMCs from around 9.1 ml of fresh peripheral blood. Total RNA was extracted using Trizol reagent, and RNA quality was assessed on an Agilent 2100 Bioanalyzer.

Amplification of TCR beta CDR3 regions was carried out from RNA transcripts. The first round of RT-PCR for the TCR CDR3 was performed with the HTBI primer set and the Qiagen OneStep RT-PCR kit. Libraries were constructed in a second round of multiplex PCR, after which size selection and purification were performed. Sequencing of the libraries was done on an Illumina HiSeq2000 using paired-end 100 bp reads. In the original analysis: SOAPnuke was used to process the raw data, removing reads that contained adapters or uncalled bases, had a mean Phred below 15, or lacked an exact match to the constant primer or identifier. COPE v1.2.5 was used to merge high-quality paired reads, and clonotypes were defined as unique nucleotide sequences. Clonotypes were aligned to IMGT TRBV, TRBD and TRBJ reference segments using MiTCR v1.1. The analysis was restricted to V-J combinations with a frequency above 0.0001, which together covered 99.2% of the repertoires. The TCS score was defined as F50 (clonal expansion) divided by E x V (chaos), with BLOSUM62-based TCRdist calculated between CDR3 peptides within each V-J. Welch's t-statistics and random forest reduced fewer than 600 V-J features to under 15, which were used in a naive Bayes classifier (R e1071). Through fastp at Q25 and MiXCR, TCRdb rebuilt clones from the public reads, retaining in-frame beta chains. For every CDR3 protein sequence, its rows merge into one entry that carries the most common genes and DNA. TCRdb's processing, not the authors', yielded these V and J calls. This sample gives 450,000 to 600,000 distinct CDR3 sequences in total; 20% of them show up just once. Roughly 50% of the sample comes from the top ten.

This clonotype came up many times. What antigen it recognizes has not been identified. No clone much larger than this one lies a single base away; base qualities are absent. Sequenced sample: blood. The V gene is TRBV30 and the J gene is TRBJ2-7; there is no confident call for the D gene. The TCR was taken from a man aged 40-50 years with Graves' ophthalmopathy. The CDR3 protein: CAWSVSGLTYEQYF. The DNA sequence is as follows: TGTGCCTGGAGTGTATCGGGTCTCACCTACGAGCAGTACTTC.